One and the same sample provided the 7 T cell receptor beta chains below, sequenced in a study of human T cells and chemical hapten exposure. TCRdb recomputed calls from the 5' RACE reads with MiXCR, one row per CDR3 protein. This table has roughly 81,000 distinct CDR3 sequences, roughly 15% appearing once. From whole blood left unfractionated, total RNA was extracted. The source is a female donor in good health.

The rearrangement joins TRBV29-1 to TRBJ2-7, with TRBD1 matching 7 bases. This CDR3 has 17 residues. The V and J ends lost 3 bases and 0 bases, in that order; junction bases with no gene match: 14. Germline CDR1 and CDR2: SQVTM and ANQGSEA. Here the CDR3 reads CSVDIRDSSVLSYEQYF. The DNA for the CDR3 is TGCAGCGTTGATATCCGGGACAGCTCGGTCCTCTCCTACGAGCAGTACTTC.

This clonotype was observed a few times. The CDR3 DNA sequence: TGTGCCAGCTTCTCCGGGACAGGGGGTTCAGAAGCTTTCTTT. Translating it yields CASFSGTGGSEAFF. The chain couples TRBV18 to TRBJ1-1, with 11 bases aligning to TRBD1. The junction had 9 bases not matched to a gene; V was cut back by 7 bases and J by 8 bases. Germline CDR1 and CDR2: KGHSH and LQKENI. CDR3 size: 14 residues. Filled out from reference TRBV18 and TRBJ1-1, the complete variable domain reads NAGVMQNPRHLVRRRGQEARLRCSPMKGHSHVYWYRQLPEEGLKFMVYLQKENIIDESGMPKERFSAEFPKEGPSILRIQQVVRGDSAAYFCASFSGTGGSEAFFGQGTRLTVV.

This chain links TRBV7-2 with TRBJ2-1, with D perhaps TRBD2 (5 bases). Germline CDR1 is SGHTA and CDR2 is FQGNSA. There are 12 residues in the CDR3. Between the trimmed V and J ends, which lost 1 base and 12 bases, there was a span of 10 bases. CDR3 residues: CASSLDRDPQFF. The CDR3 DNA follows: TGTGCCAGCAGCTTAGACCGGGATCCGCAGTTCTTC.

This clonotype was seen many times. The chain joins TRBV4-1 to TRBJ1-1; no clear D gene. CDR3 length: 17 residues. V was clipped by 0 bases and J by 0 bases, with 14 bases between them. Germline loops: CDR1 MGHRA, CDR2 YSYEKL. CDR3 amino acids: CASSQETPLVLNTEAFF. CDR3 in DNA: TGCGCCAGCAGCCAAGAAACTCCTCTGGTCCTGAACACTGAAGCTTTCTTT.

This clonotype was counted at least ten times. The chain uses TRBV20-1 and TRBJ2-7; 9 bases align to TRBD2. The germline CDR1 and CDR2 sequences are DFQATT and SNEGSKA (reference sequence). Trimming cost V 5 bases and J 0 bases; bases outside gene matches: 5. This CDR3 is 14 amino acids long. The CDR3 DNA reads TGCAGTGCTGCTAGCGGGACCTCCTCCTACGAGCAGTACTTC. Translated: CSAASGTSSYEQYF.

Of note for this clonotype: It is likely a read error, because the conserved phenylalanine at the end of the CDR3 is missing. The J gene is TRBJ2-7, the V gene TRBV6-5, with 7 bases matching TRBD2. The CDR3 covers 15 residues. Losses at the gene ends were 6 bases for V and 3 bases for J; bases not matched to a gene: 11. CDR1 is MNHEY, CDR2 SVGAGI, per germline. In nucleotides, the CDR3 is TGTGCCAGCAGAAGCCCGGGGGGAGAAAGCTACGAGCAGTACTCC. This translates into CASRSPGGESYEQYS.

The chain carries TRBV6-6 and TRBJ2-2, with 8 bases fitting TRBD1. The CDR3 is 17 amino acids. CDR1 and CDR2 from the germline V gene are MNHNY and SVGAGI (reference sequence). V gave up 0 bases and J gave up 3 bases; unmatched junction bases: 6. Here the CDR3 DNA reads TGTGCCAGCAGTTACTCGACGCAGGGGGCGGACACCGGGGAGCTGTTTTTT. Protein sequence: CASSYSTQGADTGELFF.